These 15 T cell receptor beta chains share one sample of origin, sequenced in a study of cytomegalovirus exposure and HLA in healthy donors. 60 Vbeta and 13 Jbeta primers were used in PCR. This table comes from immunoSEQ multiplex PCR, and its TCRdb copy is limited to in-frame clones, with some not included. The repertoire shows fewer than 110,000 clones; the top ten hold 3.5%. Sample: PBMCs. These receptors all come from a man aged 40-55 years in good health and CMV-seronegative.

The V call is TRBV27, the J call TRBJ2-7; the D gene is possibly TRBD2 (6 bases). This CDR3 is built from 18 residues. V lost 1 base and J 4 bases, leaving 23 bases between the germline ends. Germline V gene data show CDR1 as MNHEY and CDR2 as SMNVEV (reference sequence). Here the CDR3 reads CASSLFTVGGVGTYEQYF. CDR3 bases: TGTGCCAGCAGTTTATTCACGGTGGGGGGAGTGGGAACTTACGAGCAGTACTTC.

The gene calls are TRBV10-3 and TRBJ1-2; 8 nucleotides match TRBD1. The CDR3 spans 13 residues. V shed 6 bases, J shed 2 bases, and the junction held 2 bases outside the gene matches. Germline values: CDR1 ENHRY, CDR2 SYGVKD. CDR3 sequence: CAISRQGNYGYTF. The CDR3 DNA sequence: TGTGCCATCAGCCGACAGGGGAACTATGGCTACACCTTC.

This rearrangement joins TRBV28 to TRBJ1-1; no clear D. CDR3 length: 13 amino acids. V was shortened by 6 bases and J by 1 base, with 9 bases between the two germline ends. Germline assignment: CDR1 MDHEN and CDR2 SYDVKM. Here the CDR3 reads CASRPDGNTEAFF. The CDR3 DNA reads as TGTGCCAGCAGACCAGATGGGAACACTGAAGCTTTCTTT.

The chain uses TRBV2 and TRBJ2-2; 9 bases fit TRBD1. The CDR3 covers 14 residues. The V gene's germline CDR1 is SNHLY and CDR2 FYNNEI. V shed 2 bases, J shed 6 bases, and the junction held 1 base outside the gene matches. The CDR3 DNA sequence: TGTGCCAGCAGTGAATGGACAGGGGCCGGGGAGCTGTTTTTT. This translates into CASSEWTGAGELFF.

The chain links TRBV11-2 to TRBJ1-2, with 11 positions matching TRBD1. Trimming at V came to 0 bases and at J to 1 base, leaving 7 bases not matched to a gene. Germline assignment: CDR1 SGHAT and CDR2 FQNNGV. This CDR3 is 18 amino acids long. CDR3 protein: CASSLDGWDRGYNYGYTF. In DNA, the CDR3 is TGTGCCAGCAGCTTAGATGGTTGGGACAGGGGGTATAACTATGGCTACACCTTC.

The rearrangement links TRBV9 to TRBJ2-1; D possibly corresponds to TRBD1 (6 bases). Deletions cut 0 bases from V and 4 bases from J, with 11 bases between. This CDR3 is 15 amino acids long. Germline assignment: CDR1 SGDLS and CDR2 YYNGEE. The DNA for the CDR3 is TGTGCCAGCAGCGTAGGTTCTGGACAGTACAATGAGCAGTTCTTC. It encodes CASSVGSGQYNEQFF.

The chain links TRBV29-1 to TRBJ2-1; 7 bases are shared with TRBD2. This CDR3 has 13 amino acids. The J segment lost 5 bases and the V segment lost 6 bases, leaving 7 bases of the junction unmatched. CDR1 is SQVTM and CDR2 is ANQGSEA in the germline V gene. The CDR3 region is CSVKQTSNNEQFF. As DNA, the CDR3 is TGCAGCGTCAAACAGACTAGCAACAATGAGCAGTTCTTC.

The chain recombines TRBV7-2 with TRBJ2-7, with TRBD2 matching over 14 bases. CDR3 length: 15 residues. Germline V gene sequence: CDR1 SGHTA, CDR2 FQGNSA. With 5 bases clipped from V and 6 bases from J, the junction kept 6 bases outside the gene matches. In DNA, the CDR3 is TGTGCCAGCAGCCAGGGACTAGCGGGAGTAAGCGAGCAGTACTTC. Its protein product is CASSQGLAGVSEQYF.

The rearrangement uses TRBV29-1 and TRBJ1-5; TRBD1 might be the D (5 bases). CDR3 length equals 13 residues. Per germline, CDR1 SQVTM and CDR2 ANQGSEA. The V end lost 7 bases, the J end lost 6 bases, and 16 bases lay between the germline ends. The CDR3 spells CSGQEGPSQPQHF. CDR3 bases: TGCAGCGGCCAGGAGGGACCCAGTCAGCCCCAGCATTTT. The full variable domain, its missing parts supplied by reference TRBV29-1 and TRBJ1-5, is SAVISQKPSRDICQRGTSLTIQCQVDSQVTMMFWYRQQPGQSLTLIATANQGSEATYESGFVIDKFPISRPNLTFSTLTVSNMSPEDSSIYLCSGQEGPSQPQHFGDGTRLSIL.

The chain has TRBV29-1 and TRBJ1-5; tentative D call: TRBD1 (6 bases). Deletions cut 7 bases from V and 6 bases from J, with 22 bases between. CDR1 is SQVTM and CDR2 is ANQGSEA in the germline V gene. CDR3 length equals 15 residues. The CDR3 DNA reads TGCAGCGCTGTCCTAAGCGGTGTGACAGGTCAGCCCCAGCATTTT. Translated: CSAVLSGVTGQPQHF.

V gene TRBV30 combines with J gene TRBJ1-2; D is unresolved. The CDR3 length is 14 residues. From germline, CDR1 is GTSNPN and CDR2 SVGIG (reference sequence). Trimming pared 0 bases from V and 6 bases from J, leaving 14 bases between. DNA of the CDR3: TGTGCCTGGAGTGTGGGCCGGGGAGAGAATGGCTACACCTTC. This sequence encodes CAWSVGRGENGYTF.

This rearrangement joins TRBV7-2 to TRBJ1-1; possibly TRBD1 for D (6 bases). Trimming took off 5 bases at V and 5 bases at J, with 15 bases between the two ends. Germline V CDR1 and CDR2: SGHTA, FQGNSA. This CDR3 comprises 14 residues. The DNA for the CDR3 is TGTGCCAGCAGCATACAGGGTTTCGGGACTGAAGCTTTCTTT. Amino acids: CASSIQGFGTEAFF.

The chain couples TRBV6-5 to TRBJ1-1; D unresolved. This CDR3 has 15 residues. Germline V gene sequence: CDR1 MNHEY, CDR2 SVGAGI. Between the trimmed V and J ends, which lost 0 bases and 4 bases, there was a span of 12 bases. The CDR3 sequence: CASSYSWAGSTEAFF. In nucleotides, the CDR3 is TGTGCCAGCAGTTACTCTTGGGCAGGATCCACTGAAGCTTTCTTT.

V usage is TRBV10-3 and J usage is TRBJ2-1; possible D gene TRBD2, 5 bases. Germline-derived CDR1 and CDR2 are ENHRY and SYGVKD. The CDR3 has 13 residues. Deletions cut 11 bases from V and 7 bases from J, with 18 bases between. The CDR3 protein is CAFGKESGNEQFF. The DNA for the CDR3 is TGTGCCTTCGGGAAAGAATCTGGAAATGAGCAGTTCTTC.

This chain uses TRBV5-1 with TRBJ2-1, with TRBD2 matching over 9 bases. The V gene's germline CDR1 is SGHRS and CDR2 YFSETQ. This CDR3 is built from 17 residues. J lost 6 bases, V lost 1 base, and 11 bases had no gene match. The CDR3 sequence is CASSLSRGLALGNEQFF. The CDR3 region has the DNA TGCGCCAGCAGCTTGTCCCGCGGACTAGCGTTAGGCAATGAGCAGTTCTTC.